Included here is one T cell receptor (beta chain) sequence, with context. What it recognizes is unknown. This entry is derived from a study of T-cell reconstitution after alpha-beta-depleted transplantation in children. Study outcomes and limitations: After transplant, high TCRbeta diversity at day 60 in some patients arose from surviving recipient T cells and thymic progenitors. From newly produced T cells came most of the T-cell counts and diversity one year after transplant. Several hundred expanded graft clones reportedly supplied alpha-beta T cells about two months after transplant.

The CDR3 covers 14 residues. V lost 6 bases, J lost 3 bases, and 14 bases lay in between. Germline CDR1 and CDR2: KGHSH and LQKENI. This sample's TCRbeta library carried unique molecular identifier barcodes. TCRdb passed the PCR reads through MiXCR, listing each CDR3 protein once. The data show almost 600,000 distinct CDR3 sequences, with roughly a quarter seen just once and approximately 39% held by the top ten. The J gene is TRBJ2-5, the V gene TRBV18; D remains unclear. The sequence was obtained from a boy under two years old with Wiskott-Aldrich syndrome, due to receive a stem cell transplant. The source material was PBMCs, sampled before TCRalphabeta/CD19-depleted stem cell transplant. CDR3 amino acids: CASSPKADKETQYF. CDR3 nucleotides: TGTGCCAGCTCCCCAAAAGCAGACAAAGAGACCCAGTACTTC.